Listed here are 21 T cell receptor beta chains from one sample, sequenced in a study of identical twins. One entry per CDR3 protein results from TCRdb running MiXCR on the 5' RACE reads. Among hundreds of thousands of distinct CDR3 sequences listed, 6% to 6.5% were seen once. Sequenced sample: naive T cells sorted from blood. These receptors were taken from a young man in good health.

This clonotype was detected ten times or more. This chain uses TRBV5-1 with TRBJ2-3; D perhaps matches TRBD2 (6 bases). V lost 4 bases and J lost 6, with 18 bases in between. Germline-derived CDR1 and CDR2 are SGHRS and YFSETQ. The CDR3 is made up of 15 amino acids. The DNA for the CDR3 is TGCGCCAGCAGCCGGCTAATCAACGGGAGCGATACGCAGTATTTT. Translating it yields CASSRLINGSDTQYF. Looking up the rest from reference TRBV5-1 and TRBJ2-3 gives the full variable domain: KAGVTQTPRYLIKTRGQQVTLSCSPISGHRSVSWYQQTPGQGLQFLFEYFSETQRNKGNFPGRFSGRQFSNSRSEMNVSTLELGDSALYLCASSRLINGSDTQYFGPGTRLTVL.

The table lists this clonotype with many counts. The chain uses TRBV5-1 and TRBJ2-2; TRBD1 might be the D (6 bases). CDR1 is SGHRS, CDR2 YFSETQ, per germline. CDR3 length: 15 amino acids. V lost 0 bases to trimming and J lost 4 bases, with 10 bases between them. This CDR3 is CASSLAVGATGELFF. CDR3 nucleotides: TGCGCCAGCAGCTTGGCCGTGGGGGCCACCGGGGAGCTGTTTTTT.

This clonotype was seen at least ten times. V is TRBV29-1 and J is TRBJ2-1; TRBD2 is a possible D gene (5 bases). The germline V gene encodes CDR1 SQVTM and CDR2 ANQGSEA. The V end was cut by 7 bases, the J end by 0 bases, with 13 bases between. The CDR3 has 14 residues. The CDR3 DNA reads as TGCAGCGCCCGGGGATTCAGCTCCTACAATGAGCAGTTCTTC. Translation gives CSARGFSSYNEQFF.

This clonotype was observed at least ten times. This chain links TRBV5-5 with TRBJ2-7; a weak D match, TRBD2 (6 bases). This CDR3 has 15 residues. The germline gives CDR1 SGHKS, CDR2 YYEKEE (reference sequence). Trimming took 1 base from V and 7 from J, leaving 18 bases between them. CDR3 in amino acids: CASSLNQGVGGEQYF. Written as DNA, the CDR3 is TGTGCCAGCAGCTTGAATCAAGGGGTCGGGGGTGAGCAGTACTTC.

The sample holds many counts of this clonotype. The V gene is TRBV20-1, the J gene TRBJ2-3; TRBD1 aligns across 7 bases. V lost 3 bases and J lost 4; bases outside the gene matches: 7. The CDR3 runs 14 residues. Per the germline V gene, CDR1 is DFQATT and CDR2 is SNEGSKA (reference sequence). The CDR3 coding sequence is TGCAGTGCTAGCAATACAGGGGTCCCAGATACGCAGTATTTT. Translation gives CSASNTGVPDTQYF.

This clonotype was seen repeatedly, ten times or more. The chain employs TRBV20-1 and TRBJ2-3, with TRBD2 matching over 8 bases. Trimming at V came to 6 bases and at J to 6 bases, leaving 14 bases not matched to a gene. The CDR3 runs 15 residues. The germline gives CDR1 DFQATT, CDR2 SNEGSKA (reference sequence). The CDR3, as DNA: TGCAGTGCGATCCGGACTAGCAGGAGGGACGATACGCAGTATTTT. Protein: CSAIRTSRRDDTQYF.

CDR3: CASSDRTRSGGQFF. The CDR3 nucleotides read TGTGCCAGCAGCGACCGCACTAGATCGGGTGGGCAGTTCTTC. This rearrangement joins TRBV3-1 to TRBJ2-1, with D tentatively TRBD2 (5 bases). The germline CDR1 and CDR2 sequences are LGHDT and YNNKEL (reference sequence). The CDR3 consists of 14 residues. Between the trimmed V and J ends, which lost 5 bases and 12 bases, there was a span of 20 bases.

This sequence joins TRBV11-2 and TRBJ1-4; unclear D gene. This CDR3 contains 13 residues. Germline values: CDR1 SGHAT, CDR2 FQNNGV. V dropped 0 bases and J dropped 3 bases, with 2 bases sitting between them. CDR3 residues: CASSLEPNEKLFF. DNA for the CDR3: TGTGCCAGCAGCTTAGAGCCTAATGAAAAACTGTTTTTT.

The V call is TRBV12-3 or TRBV12-4, the J call TRBJ1-1; a possible D gene is TRBD1 (5 bases). The CDR3 consists of 14 residues. The ends were cut back, 5 bases at V and 2 bases at J, with 12 bases in the middle. The CDR3 sequence is CASSLNGGNTEAFF. The CDR3 DNA is TGTGCCAGCAGTCTCAATGGGGGAAACACTGAAGCTTTCTTT.

This clonotype was seen a handful of times. This chain uses TRBV18 with TRBJ2-7, with no clear D. The CDR3 covers 15 residues. V lost 2 bases and J 0 bases, leaving 11 bases between the germline ends. Germline V gives CDR1 KGHSH, CDR2 LQKENI. The CDR3 DNA sequence: TGTGCCAGCTCACCATCGTTGGTACTCTCCTACGAGCAGTACTTC. Translated, it gives CASSPSLVLSYEQYF.

This clonotype appeared a few times. The chain links TRBV12-3 or TRBV12-4 to TRBJ2-5; 12 bases fit TRBD1. CDR3 size: 18 residues. The trim removed 5 bases at V and 5 bases at J, leaving 15 bases unmatched. The CDR3 bases are TGTGCCAGCAGTATCAGGGACAGGGGGCGCCCCGGGCGGGAGACCCAGTACTTC. Translated, it gives CASSIRDRGRPGRETQYF.

This clonotype was counted many times. The V call is TRBV5-1, the J call TRBJ2-5, with TRBD2 identical over 7 bases. Germline-derived CDR1 and CDR2 are SGHRS and YFSETQ. The ends lost 0 bases at V and 2 bases at J; junction bases unmatched: 4. This CDR3 is 15 amino acids long. For the CDR3, the DNA is TGCGCCAGCAGCTTGGCGGGGGGAAGTCAAGAGACCCAGTACTTC. Translating gives CASSLAGGSQETQYF.

This chain connects TRBV5-1 to TRBJ2-7; D possibly uses TRBD1 or TRBD2 (6 bases each). CDR3 size: 15 residues. The germline V gene encodes CDR1 SGHRS and CDR2 YFSETQ. Trimming took off 0 bases at V and 4 bases at J, with 14 bases between the two ends. CDR3 region: CASSLVAGEAYEQYF. The CDR3 DNA sequence: TGCGCCAGCAGCTTGGTGGCAGGGGAGGCGTACGAGCAGTACTTC.

This clonotype came up a few times. The J gene is TRBJ2-1, the V gene TRBV24-1, with 12 bases matching TRBD1. The CDR3 extends over 16 amino acids. The germline gives CDR1 KGHDR, CDR2 SFDVKD. V dropped 4 bases and J dropped 8; count of bases not matched to a gene: 8. DNA for the CDR3: TGTGCCACCAGTGACCCCGGGACAGGGGGCAACGATGAGCAGTTCTTC. Its protein product is CATSDPGTGGNDEQFF.

This clonotype was seen repeatedly, ten times or more. V and J are TRBV7-9 and TRBJ2-1; 13 bases agree with TRBD2. The CDR3 has 15 amino acids. V shed 4 bases, J shed 7 bases, and the junction held 4 bases outside the gene matches. Germline V gene lookup returns CDR1 SEHNR and CDR2 FQNEAQ (reference sequence). CDR3 nucleotides: TGTGCCAGCAGCTCCGGACTAGCGGGAGCGAATGAGCAGTTCTTC. This encodes CASSSGLAGANEQFF. The whole variable domain, filled in from reference TRBV7-9 and TRBJ2-1, reads DTGVSQNPRHKITKRGQNVTFRCDPISEHNRLYWYRQTLGQGPEFLTYFQNEAQLEKSRLLSDRFSAERPKGSFSTLEIQRTEQGDSAMYLCASSSGLAGANEQFFGPGTRLTVL.

There are many counts of this clonotype. The chain has TRBV28 and TRBJ2-7; the match to TRBD1 covers 7 bases. Germline CDR1 is MDHEN and CDR2 is SYDVKM. The CDR3 length is 12 residues. V dropped 8 bases and J dropped 4; count of bases not matched to a gene: 5. CDR3 region: CASRDSIYEQYF. Written as DNA, the CDR3 is TGTGCCAGCCGGGACAGTATTTACGAGCAGTACTTC.

Many counts were recorded for this clonotype. J is TRBJ2-5 and V is TRBV20-1; 9 bases are shared with TRBD1. The J segment lost 5 bases and the V segment lost 4 bases, leaving 5 bases of the junction unmatched. Germline V gene lookup returns CDR1 DFQATT and CDR2 SNEGSKA (reference sequence). This CDR3 spans 13 amino acids. The DNA for the CDR3 is TGCAGTGCTAAAGGACAGGGGATTGAGACCCAGTACTTC. This encodes CSAKGQGIETQYF.

This clonotype has a handful of counts. This chain joins TRBV5-1 and TRBJ1-1; D call uncertain. Germline V gene lookup returns CDR1 SGHRS and CDR2 YFSETQ. V was pared by 1 base and J by 3 bases, with 7 bases between. The CDR3 sequence is 13 residues long. CDR3 amino acids: CASSLLGYTEAFF. CDR3 coding DNA: TGCGCCAGCAGCTTGTTGGGGTACACTGAAGCTTTCTTT.

This clonotype was counted many times. The CDR3 loop reads CSARTGRSGIYGYTF. The CDR3 nucleotides read TGCAGTGCTAGAACCGGACGCAGCGGGATCTATGGCTACACCTTC. This chain joins TRBV20-1 and TRBJ1-2; D gene ambiguous. V was trimmed by 2 bases and J by 4 bases, leaving 17 bases between them. CDR1 is DFQATT and CDR2 is SNEGSKA in the germline V gene (reference sequence). This CDR3 is built from 15 residues.

This clonotype was seen many times. The chain joins TRBV10-2 to TRBJ2-3; possible D gene TRBD1, 5 bases. The CDR3 is 15 residues long. V lost 6 bases to trimming and J lost 2 bases, with 15 bases between them. Germline lookup yields CDR1 WSHSY and CDR2 SAAADI. The CDR3 bases are TGCGCCAGCAGGGCACCAGGGCCCCCCACAGATACGCAGTATTTT. Protein: CASRAPGPPTDTQYF.

This clonotype was seen ten or more times. The J gene is TRBJ2-1, the V gene TRBV10-3, with D hard to call. CDR1 and CDR2 from the germline V gene are ENHRY and SYGVKD. This CDR3 is 13 amino acids long. Trimming took off 10 bases at V and 3 bases at J, with 13 bases between the two ends. In DNA, the CDR3 is TGTGCCACCGAGCCGGGTAACTACAATGAGCAGTTCTTC. It yields the protein CATEPGNYNEQFF.